These 27 T cell receptor beta chains share one sample of origin, sequenced in a study of early T cells in non-severe SARS-CoV-2 infection. TCRdb called the 5' RACE reads again in MiXCR, with one record for every CDR3 protein. The sample includes 75,000 to 100,000 distinct CDR3 sequences, approximately 15% of them seen just once. Sequenced input: whole blood. The source of these receptors is an adult who was a healthcare worker with PCR-confirmed SARS-CoV-2 infection or an uninfected control (not recorded which).

In its sample, this clonotype was seen a few times. The V call is TRBV9, the J call TRBJ2-2; D gene unclear. The CDR3 spans 15 residues. The germline V gene encodes CDR1 SGDLS and CDR2 YYNGEE. Trimming took 0 bases from V and 7 from J, leaving 13 bases between them. CDR3 sequence (DNA): TGTGCCAGCAGCGTAGGGGGAACCAGAGGCGGGGAGCTGTTTTTT. Translation: CASSVGGTRGGELFF.

This clonotype was seen a handful of times. The V gene is TRBV7-8, the J gene TRBJ2-5, with 7 bases fitting TRBD2. Trimming at V came to 0 bases and at J to 8 bases, leaving 12 bases not matched to a gene. The length of the CDR3 is 16 residues. CDR1 is SGHVS and CDR2 is FQNEAQ in the germline V gene. CDR3 in amino acids: CASSLAGGLAEKTQYF. The CDR3 bases are TGTGCCAGCAGCTTAGCAGGAGGGCTAGCGGAGAAAACCCAGTACTTC.

The gene calls are TRBV27 and TRBJ2-7, with D possibly matching TRBD1 (5 bases). This CDR3 comprises 13 residues. Germline CDR1 is MNHEY and CDR2 is SMNVEV (reference sequence). Trimming removed 3 bases at V and 1 base at J, with 7 bases between. CDR3 sequence (DNA): TGTGCCAGCAGTTTTTCAGGGTCCTACGAGCAGTACTTC. It translates to CASSFSGSYEQYF.

This clonotype has just a few counts. J is TRBJ1-5 and V is TRBV9; D is uncertain. Deletions cut 0 bases from V and 0 bases from J, with 1 base between. This CDR3 has 13 amino acids. Per the germline V gene, CDR1 is SGDLS and CDR2 is YYNGEE. CDR3 nucleotide sequence: TGTGCCAGCAGCGTAGGTAGCAATCAGCCCCAGCATTTT. Translated: CASSVGSNQPQHF.

This clonotype was found a few times. This chain links TRBV12-3 or TRBV12-4 with TRBJ2-3; 10 bases are a match to TRBD2. V dropped 2 bases and J dropped 0; count of bases not matched to a gene: 2. The CDR3 sequence is 16 residues long. DNA of the CDR3: TGTGCCAGCAGTTTACTAGCGGGGGTTAGCACAGATACGCAGTATTTT. Protein product: CASSLLAGVSTDTQYF.

This clonotype was recorded many times. The chain has TRBV6-4 and TRBJ2-3; D possibly matches TRBD1 or TRBD2 (5 bases each). The germline V and J ends were trimmed by 0 bases and 4 bases, with 14 bases remaining between them. In germline, CDR1 is MRHNA, CDR2 SNTAGT. The CDR3 consists of 16 residues. The CDR3 sequence is CASSDSAGAAADTQYF. The CDR3 nucleotides are TGTGCCAGCAGTGACTCAGCCGGGGCGGCGGCAGATACGCAGTATTTT.

Note on this clonotype: At one of its ends the junction is not consistent with the germline gene, which may arise from a read error. The chain recombines TRBV7-7 with TRBJ2-4; possible D gene TRBD1, 6 bases. CDR3 length: 15 amino acids. Germline V gene sequence: CDR1 SSHAT, CDR2 FNYEAQ (reference sequence). The CDR3 reads CASSLVLGAGNIQYF. In DNA, the CDR3 is TGTGCTAGCAGCTTAGTACTGGGGGCTGGGAACATTCAGTACTTC. The variable domain in full, with the rest retrieved from reference TRBV7-7 and TRBJ2-4, is GAGVSQSPRYKVTKRGQDVTLRCDPISSHATLYWYQQALGQGPEFLTYFNYEAQPDKSGLPSDRFSAERPEGSISTLTIQRTEQRDSAMYRCASSLVLGAGNIQYFGAGTRLSVL.

The chain carries TRBV20-1 and TRBJ2-1, with TRBD2 identical over 10 bases. The V and J ends lost 3 bases and 7 bases, in that order; junction bases with no gene match: 9. This CDR3 is 15 amino acids long. The germline V gene has CDR1 DFQATT and CDR2 SNEGSKA (reference sequence). The chain's CDR3 is CSASVPLAGVNEQFF. The CDR3 nucleotides read TGCAGTGCTAGCGTTCCGCTAGCGGGAGTAAATGAGCAGTTCTTC.

Worth noting for this clonotype: It may be a read error: a sequence one base away is much more abundant. The V gene is TRBV18, the J gene TRBJ1-2; 8 nucleotides agree with TRBD1. The CDR3 spans 13 residues. The germline V gene has CDR1 KGHSH and CDR2 LQKENI. The CDR3 nucleotides are TGTCCCAGCTCACCATCAGGGGGCCTTGGCTACACCTTC. It is translated as CPSSPSGGLGYTF.

The chain is built from TRBV9 and TRBJ2-7; D tentatively fits TRBD1 or TRBD2 (7 bases each). Germline V lookup: CDR1 SGDLS, CDR2 YYNGEE. There are 18 residues in the CDR3. Trimming removed 4 bases from V and 5 bases from J, with 28 bases in between. Written as DNA, the CDR3 is TGTGCCAGCAGCACCACCCTAGTCAGGGAGGGGGCACCGGACGAGCAGTACTTC. Protein product: CASSTTLVREGAPDEQYF.

The chain carries TRBV6-2 or TRBV6-3 and TRBJ1-1; D might be TRBD1 (5 bases). The CDR3 runs to 14 residues. CDR1 and CDR2 from the germline V gene are MNHEY and SVGEGT. The V end lost 3 bases, the J end lost 4 bases, and 12 bases lay between the germline ends. CDR3 in amino acids: CASSYRGAITEAFF. DNA of the CDR3: TGTGCCAGCAGTTATCGAGGGGCCATCACTGAAGCTTTCTTT.

In this sample, this clonotype turned up a few times. The chain links TRBV7-9 to TRBJ2-1, with D uncertain. Trimming left V 2 bases short and J 6 bases short, with 8 bases between. Germline V gene sequence: CDR1 SEHNR, CDR2 FQNEAQ (reference sequence). The CDR3 covers 13 residues. The CDR3: CASSLSQINEQFF. The CDR3, as DNA: TGTGCCAGCAGCTTAAGTCAGATCAATGAGCAGTTCTTC.

This chain uses TRBV19 with TRBJ1-1; D not resolved. This CDR3 has 14 residues. Between the trimmed V and J ends, which lost 5 bases and 2 bases, there was a span of 12 bases. Germline V gene data show CDR1 as LNHDA and CDR2 as SQIVND (reference sequence). The DNA for the CDR3 is TGTGCCAGTAGTTATAACATGGGTAACACTGAAGCTTTCTTT. Residues: CASSYNMGNTEAFF.

The chain joins TRBV28 to TRBJ2-7; D assignment may be TRBD1 or TRBD2 (5 bases each). The CDR3 has 15 amino acids. Trimming removed 5 bases from V and 1 base from J, with 15 bases in between. Germline CDR1 is MDHEN and CDR2 is SYDVKM. In DNA, the CDR3 is TGTGCCAGCAGTCAGGGACCCGCCCGGTCCTACGAGCAGTACTTC. This codes for CASSQGPARSYEQYF.

Note on this clonotype: A read error may explain this, as a much larger clone is one base away. This chain joins TRBV6-5 and TRBJ1-6; the D gene is possibly TRBD1 (6 bases). The CDR3 covers 15 residues. Trimming shortened V by 4 bases and J by 9 bases, and 16 bases separated the two germline ends. Germline V gives CDR1 MNHEY, CDR2 SVGAGI. The CDR3 here is CASSSLQGLGSPLHF. CDR3 bases: TGTGCCAGCAGTTCCTTACAGGGTCTCGGTTCACCCCTCCACTTT.

V gene TRBV9 combines with J gene TRBJ2-7; tentatively, D is TRBD2 (6 bases). The V and J ends lost 4 bases and 8 bases respectively, with 16 bases between them. The CDR3 consists of 13 residues. Germline CDR1 is SGDLS and CDR2 is YYNGEE. The DNA for the CDR3 is TGTGCCAGCAGCACCCGGGGGTCTGCTCAGCAGTACTTC. Its protein is CASSTRGSAQQYF.

This clonotype has only a few counts. This sequence joins TRBV6-5 and TRBJ1-5, with no clear D. This CDR3 comprises 15 residues. Per the germline V gene, CDR1 is MNHEY and CDR2 is SVGAGI. V lost 6 bases and J lost 0, with 12 bases in between. The CDR3 is CASRPNRISNQPQHF. The CDR3 nucleotides read TGTGCCAGCAGACCTAACAGAATTAGCAATCAGCCCCAGCATTTT.

There are a few counts of this clonotype. The V gene is TRBV27, the J gene TRBJ2-1; TRBD2 matches at 8 bases. The CDR3 is 13 amino acids. V lost 6 bases, J lost 9 bases, and 7 bases stayed unmatched. From germline, CDR1 is MNHEY and CDR2 SMNVEV (reference sequence). CDR3 DNA sequence: TGTGCCAGCAGGATAGCGGGGTCGGCTGAGCAGTTCTTC. It is translated as CASRIAGSAEQFF.

This clonotype was picked up a small number of times. The rearrangement joins TRBV21-1 to TRBJ1-2; whether TRBD1, the table's D call, matches the DNA was not checked. TRBV21-1 is described as a pseudogene. CDR3 length: 16 amino acids. CDR3 loop: CASSPRRDRATYGYTF. CDR3 bases: TGTGCCAGCAGCCCTCGCAGGGACAGGGCGACCTATGGCTACACCTTC.

This clonotype was observed at least ten times. This chain links TRBV12-3 or TRBV12-4 with TRBJ2-3; a possible D gene is TRBD2 (6 bases). Trimming shortened V by 6 bases and J by 6 bases, and 22 bases separated the two germline ends. The length of the CDR3 is 16 residues. The DNA for the CDR3 is TGTGCCAGCAGCCGAACCTTCAGCGGGTCCGGGGATACGCAGTATTTT. This gives the protein CASSRTFSGSGDTQYF.

This clonotype was picked up a small number of times. The chain combines TRBV5-1 with TRBJ2-4; weak D call: TRBD1 (6 bases). The CDR3 covers 16 residues. Germline V gives CDR1 SGHRS, CDR2 YFSETQ. V was clipped by 4 bases and J by 0 bases, with 14 bases between them. The CDR3 spells CASSPVGALAKNIQYF. The CDR3 coding sequence is TGCGCCAGCAGCCCCGTGGGGGCACTAGCCAAAAACATTCAGTACTTC.

A few counts support this clonotype. The chain couples TRBV10-1 to TRBJ2-7; maybe TRBD1 (6 bases). Germline V CDR1 and CDR2: WNHNN, SYGVQD (reference sequence). CDR3 size: 16 residues. V lost 0 bases to trimming and J lost 3 bases, with 15 bases between them. CDR3: CASSESDSLGYYEQYF. The CDR3 DNA reads TGCGCCAGCAGTGAGTCGGACAGCCTCGGATACTACGAGCAGTACTTC.

The chain links TRBV11-3 to TRBJ2-7, with 7 bases fitting TRBD1. The CDR3 is made up of 15 amino acids. Germline V lookup: CDR1 SGHNT, CDR2 YENEEA. The V and J ends lost 2 bases and 2 bases, in that order; junction bases with no gene match: 6. The CDR3 sequence: CASSLQGDKAYEQYF. The CDR3 DNA follows: TGTGCCAGCAGCTTACAGGGGGACAAAGCCTACGAGCAGTACTTC.

This clonotype was observed a handful of times. The rearrangement joins TRBV7-2 to TRBJ2-7, with 12 bases matching TRBD2. V dropped 0 bases and J dropped 3; count of bases not matched to a gene: 3. Germline V gives CDR1 SGHTA, CDR2 FQGNSA. The CDR3 has 16 amino acids. The CDR3 nucleotides are TGTGCCAGCAGCTTAGCGACTAGCGGGGGATTCTACGAGCAGTACTTC. Translating gives CASSLATSGGFYEQYF.

There are a few counts of this clonotype. The chain combines TRBV19 with TRBJ1-5, with D possibly being TRBD1 (5 bases). Between the trimmed V and J ends, which lost 6 bases and 8 bases, there was a span of 14 bases. The CDR3 contains 13 residues. Germline V gene lookup returns CDR1 LNHDA and CDR2 SQIVND (reference sequence). As DNA, the CDR3 is TGTGCCAGTAGCGCTCAGGGTCTGGAGCCCCAGCATTTT. Residues: CASSAQGLEPQHF.

The chain joins TRBV7-9 to TRBJ2-2; D unresolved. This CDR3 is built from 14 residues. With 5 bases removed from V and 6 bases from J, the gap between germline ends came to 13 bases. Germline loops: CDR1 SEHNR, CDR2 FQNEAQ (reference sequence). CDR3 bases: TGTGCCAGCAGCCAACCAGTAAGCTCCGGGGAGCTGTTTTTT. Its translation is CASSQPVSSGELFF.

The chain combines TRBV7-2 with TRBJ2-5; perhaps D is TRBD1 or TRBD2 (5 bases each). Trimming removed 5 bases from V and 4 bases from J, with 20 bases in between. Germline CDR1 is SGHTA and CDR2 is FQGNSA. The CDR3 runs to 16 residues. The CDR3 protein is CASSPRAGKYRETQYF. The CDR3 DNA is TGTGCCAGCAGCCCCAGGGCGGGTAAATACAGAGAGACCCAGTACTTC.